The T cell receptor (beta chain) under discussion was sequenced for a study of blood T cells in healthy people across ages. This clonotype was seen repeatedly, ten times or more. J gave up 5 bases and V 5 bases, and 8 bases lay outside the gene matches. The CDR3 is made up of 16 amino acids. Germline values: CDR1 SGHTA, CDR2 FQGNSA. Through a sample-barcoded 5' primer and a J-beta primer mix, a second PCR was run for roughly 7 to 11 cycles. Each TCR beta cDNA got a 12-nucleotide random molecular identifier. Using its own MiXCR run on the 5' RACE reads, TCRdb lists one record per CDR3 protein. This sample has around 1.5 million distinct CDR3 sequences, with approximately 38% found just once.

The sequenced sample was blood. The chain employs TRBV7-2 and TRBJ2-1; TRBD2 matches at 11 bases. This sequence was found in a woman between 18 and 30 years old in good health. CDR3 sequence: CASSHPTSGTNNEQFF. CDR3 nucleotides: TGTGCCAGCAGCCACCCGACTAGCGGGACTAACAATGAGCAGTTCTTC.